The clone carrying this T cell receptor (beta chain) was seen a handful of times. V lost 1 base and J 5 bases, leaving 11 bases between the germline ends. Germline CDR1 KGHSH, CDR2 LQKENI. The CDR3 length is 15 residues. This record belongs to a study of T-cell memory formation after mild COVID-19. Via MiXCR, TCRdb re-called the 5' RACE reads, giving one row per CDR3 protein. Of 120,000 to 150,000 distinct CDR3 sequences detected, about 5.5% appear once; the ten largest clones hold approximately 2%. This chain connects TRBV18 to TRBJ2-2; TRBD2 is a possible D gene (6 bases). This sequence was found in an adult woman who had mild COVID-19 (a few samples of this study predate the infection). Cell type and time point are not known. Sequencing was done on a sample of PBMCs or a T cell subset sorted from them (not recorded which). CDR3 amino acids: CASSPLGGRTGELFF. The CDR3 nucleotides read TGTGCCAGCTCACCACTTGGAGGGAGGACCGGGGAGCTGTTTTTT.